The 4 T cell receptor beta chains given below trace back to one sample, sequenced in a study of identical twins. MiXCR, run by TCRdb on the 5' RACE reads, gives a single entry per CDR3 protein. The repertoire holds hundreds of thousands of distinct CDR3 sequences, with about 12% as singletons. The data also belong to a second study, concerning yellow fever vaccine responses in identical twins.

Sequencing was done on a sample of CD8+ T cells sorted from blood. These receptors all stem from a woman between 18 and 30 years old in good health.

This clonotype was seen a few times. The rearrangement joins TRBV20-1 to TRBJ2-7; D is undetermined. V dropped 3 bases and J dropped 0 bases, with 3 bases sitting between them. Germline V gene data show CDR1 as DFQATT and CDR2 as SNEGSKA (reference sequence). CDR3 size: 11 residues. DNA of the CDR3: TGCAGTGCTAGCAGCTCCTACGAGCAGTACGTC. Translating gives CSASSSYEQYV.

This clonotype was observed a few times. The chain carries TRBV15 and TRBJ2-1; 12 bases map to TRBD2. CDR3 size: 16 residues. V shed 1 base and J 5 bases; nucleotides not matched to a gene: 3. In germline, CDR1 is LNHNV, CDR2 YYDKDF (reference sequence). The CDR3 loop is CATSRAWTSGDNEQFF. DNA for the CDR3: TGTGCCACCAGCAGAGCTTGGACTAGCGGGGACAATGAGCAGTTCTTC.

In this sample, this clonotype turned up a few times. V gene TRBV2 combines with J gene TRBJ1-2; D unclear. The CDR3 is made up of 13 amino acids. Germline values: CDR1 SNHLY, CDR2 FYNNEI. Between the trimmed V and J ends, which lost 3 bases and 2 bases, there was a span of 7 bases. CDR3 sequence reads: CASSENSNYGYTF. The CDR3 nucleotides are TGTGCCAGCAGTGAGAACAGCAACTATGGCTACACCTTC.

This clonotype occurred a few times. V and J are TRBV20-1 and TRBJ2-5; the D is unclear. The CDR3 runs to 13 residues. V was pared by 3 bases and J by 2 bases, with 10 bases between. Germline assignment: CDR1 DFQATT and CDR2 SNEGSKA (reference sequence). The DNA of the CDR3 is TGCAGTGCTAGTCCCGGACGACAAGAGACCCAGTACTTC. It codes for CSASPGRQETQYF.